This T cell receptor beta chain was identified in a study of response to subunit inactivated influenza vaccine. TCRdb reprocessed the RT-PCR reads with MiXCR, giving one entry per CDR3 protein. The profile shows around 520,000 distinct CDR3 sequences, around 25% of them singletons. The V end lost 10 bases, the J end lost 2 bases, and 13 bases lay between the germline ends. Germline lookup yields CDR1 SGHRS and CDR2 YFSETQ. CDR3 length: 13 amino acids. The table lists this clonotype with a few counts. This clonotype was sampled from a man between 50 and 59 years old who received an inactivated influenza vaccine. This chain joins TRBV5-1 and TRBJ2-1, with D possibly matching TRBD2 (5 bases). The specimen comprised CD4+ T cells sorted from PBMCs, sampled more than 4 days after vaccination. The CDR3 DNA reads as TGCGCCCGAAGTGAGGGTACCTACAATGAGCAGTTCTTC. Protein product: CARSEGTYNEQFF.